This T cell receptor beta chain was sequenced in a study of OX40 agonist ivuxolimab in advanced cancers. Study overall: Among those enrolled, mean age was approximately 62 years (range about 23 to 90) and approximately 80% were male. General study points: Some nonresponders likewise displayed low normalized T-cell clonal expansion. Those patients achieving a partial response at 0.1-3.0 mg/kg showed among the lowest clonal expansion.

TCRdb's table, derived via immunoSEQ multiplex PCR, lists solely in-frame clones and lacks some. The table lists about 110,000 clones, 89% of them singletons. Details on this clone: The target antigen is unknown.

J was trimmed by 8 bases and V by 2 bases; bases with no gene match: 2. This CDR3 contains 13 residues. In germline, CDR1 is SGHTA, CDR2 FQGNSA. The receptor's source is an adult with an advanced solid tumor such as melanoma, head and neck, liver or kidney cancer. The sequences come from CD4+ or CD8+ T cells sorted from blood, collected in a trial of the OX40 agonist ivuxolimab. The chain joins TRBV7-2 to TRBJ2-2, with 7 bases lining up with TRBD1. CDR3: CASSLLGQGELFF. The CDR3 DNA is TGTGCCAGCAGCTTACTGGGACAGGGGGAGCTGTTTTTT.